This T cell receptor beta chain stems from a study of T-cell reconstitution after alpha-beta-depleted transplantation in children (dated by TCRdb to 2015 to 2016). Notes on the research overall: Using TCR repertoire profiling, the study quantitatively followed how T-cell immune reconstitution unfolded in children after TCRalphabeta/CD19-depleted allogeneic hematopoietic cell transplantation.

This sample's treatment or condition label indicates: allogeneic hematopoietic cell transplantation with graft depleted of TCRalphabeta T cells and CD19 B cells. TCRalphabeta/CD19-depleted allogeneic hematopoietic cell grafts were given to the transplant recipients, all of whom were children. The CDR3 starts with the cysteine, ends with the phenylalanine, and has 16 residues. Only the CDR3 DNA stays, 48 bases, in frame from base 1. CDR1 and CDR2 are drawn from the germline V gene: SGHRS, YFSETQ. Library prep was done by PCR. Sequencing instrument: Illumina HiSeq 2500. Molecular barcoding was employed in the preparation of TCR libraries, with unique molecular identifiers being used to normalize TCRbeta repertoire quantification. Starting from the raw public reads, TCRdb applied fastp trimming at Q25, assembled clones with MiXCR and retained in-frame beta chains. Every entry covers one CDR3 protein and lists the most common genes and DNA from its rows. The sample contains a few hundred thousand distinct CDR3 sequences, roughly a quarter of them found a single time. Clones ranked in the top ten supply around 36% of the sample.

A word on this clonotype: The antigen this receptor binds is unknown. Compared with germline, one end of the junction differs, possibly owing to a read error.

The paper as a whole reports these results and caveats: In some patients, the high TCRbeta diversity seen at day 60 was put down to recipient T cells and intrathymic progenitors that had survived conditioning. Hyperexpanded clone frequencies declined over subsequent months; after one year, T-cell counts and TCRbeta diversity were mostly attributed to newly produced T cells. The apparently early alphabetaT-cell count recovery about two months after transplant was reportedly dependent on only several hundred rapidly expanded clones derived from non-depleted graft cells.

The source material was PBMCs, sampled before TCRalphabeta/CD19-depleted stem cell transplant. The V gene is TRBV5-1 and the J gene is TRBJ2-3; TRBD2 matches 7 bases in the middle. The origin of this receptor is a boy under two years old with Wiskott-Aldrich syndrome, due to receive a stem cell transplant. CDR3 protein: CASRPELARSTDTQYF. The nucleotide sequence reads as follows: TGCGCCAGCAGACCCGAACTAGCGCGAAGCACAGATACGCAGTATTTC.